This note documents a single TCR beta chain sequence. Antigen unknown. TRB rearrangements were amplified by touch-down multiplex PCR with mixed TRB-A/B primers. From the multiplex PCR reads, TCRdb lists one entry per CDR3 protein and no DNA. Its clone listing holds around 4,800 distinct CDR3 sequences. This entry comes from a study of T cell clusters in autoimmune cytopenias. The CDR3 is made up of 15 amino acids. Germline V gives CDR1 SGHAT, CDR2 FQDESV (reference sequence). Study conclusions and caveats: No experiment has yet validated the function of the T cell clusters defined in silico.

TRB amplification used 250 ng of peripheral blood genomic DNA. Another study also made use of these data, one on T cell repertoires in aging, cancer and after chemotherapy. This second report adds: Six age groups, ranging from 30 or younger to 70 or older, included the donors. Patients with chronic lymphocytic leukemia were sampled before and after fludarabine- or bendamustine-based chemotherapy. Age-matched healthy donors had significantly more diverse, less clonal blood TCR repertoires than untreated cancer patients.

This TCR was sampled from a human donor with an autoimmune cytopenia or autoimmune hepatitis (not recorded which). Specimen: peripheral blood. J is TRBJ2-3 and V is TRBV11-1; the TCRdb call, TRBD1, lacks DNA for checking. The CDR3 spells CASRSTGSNTDTQYF.